This T cell receptor (beta chain) appears in the sequencing data of a study of control samples from healthy donors and cancer patients. The CDR3 has 17 residues. Germline values: CDR1 MNHEY, CDR2 SMNVEV (reference sequence). V lost 6 bases and J lost 8; bases outside the gene matches: 18. Sequencing used immunoSEQ multiplex PCR; TCRdb keeps in-frame clones, though not all of them. This table has about 220,000 clones, just under 95% appearing once. Sequenced material: blood. The rearrangement links TRBV27 to TRBJ1-1; 10 nucleotides line up with TRBD1. This clonotype was sampled from a man aged 50 to 59 in good health. Here the CDR3 reads CASRIKTPGQGPAEAFF. The CDR3 DNA is TGTGCCAGCAGGATAAAGACCCCGGGACAGGGGCCCGCCGAAGCTTTCTTT.